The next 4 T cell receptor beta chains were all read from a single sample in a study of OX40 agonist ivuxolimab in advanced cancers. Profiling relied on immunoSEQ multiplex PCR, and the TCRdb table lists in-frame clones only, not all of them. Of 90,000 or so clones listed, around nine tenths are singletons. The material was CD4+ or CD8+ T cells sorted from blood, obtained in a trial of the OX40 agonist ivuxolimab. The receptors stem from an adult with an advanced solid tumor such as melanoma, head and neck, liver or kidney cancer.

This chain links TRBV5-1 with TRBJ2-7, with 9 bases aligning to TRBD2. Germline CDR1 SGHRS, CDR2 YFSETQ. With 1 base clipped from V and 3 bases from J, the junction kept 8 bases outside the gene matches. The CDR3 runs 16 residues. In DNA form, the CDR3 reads TGCGCCAGCAGCTTGTCTAGCGGGGTACTAAGCTACGAGCAGTACTTC. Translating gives CASSLSSGVLSYEQYF.

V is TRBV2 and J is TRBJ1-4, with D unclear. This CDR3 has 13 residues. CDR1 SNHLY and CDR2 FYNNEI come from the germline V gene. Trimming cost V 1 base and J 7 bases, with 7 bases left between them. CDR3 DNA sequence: TGTGCCAGCAGTGAAGGGTCTGGTGAAAAACTGTTTTTT. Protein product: CASSEGSGEKLFF.

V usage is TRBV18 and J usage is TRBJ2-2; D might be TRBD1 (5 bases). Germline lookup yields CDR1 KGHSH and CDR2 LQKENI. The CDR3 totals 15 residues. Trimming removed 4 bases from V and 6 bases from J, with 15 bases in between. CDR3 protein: CASSQLSGFAGELFF. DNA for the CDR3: TGTGCCAGCTCACAGCTATCAGGGTTTGCCGGGGAGCTGTTTTTT.

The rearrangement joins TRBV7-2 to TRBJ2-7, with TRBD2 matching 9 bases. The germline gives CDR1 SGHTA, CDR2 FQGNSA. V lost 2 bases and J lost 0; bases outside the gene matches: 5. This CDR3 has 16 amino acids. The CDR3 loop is CASSLSGTSISYEQYF. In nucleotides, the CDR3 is TGTGCCAGCAGCTTATCCGGGACTAGCATCTCCTACGAGCAGTACTTC. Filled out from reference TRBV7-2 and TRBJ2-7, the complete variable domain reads GAGVSQSPSNKVTEKGKDVELRCDPISGHTALYWYRQSLGQGLEFLIYFQGNSAPDKSGLPSDRFSAERTGGSVSTLTIQRTQQEDSAVYLCASSLSGTSISYEQYFGPGTRLTVT.